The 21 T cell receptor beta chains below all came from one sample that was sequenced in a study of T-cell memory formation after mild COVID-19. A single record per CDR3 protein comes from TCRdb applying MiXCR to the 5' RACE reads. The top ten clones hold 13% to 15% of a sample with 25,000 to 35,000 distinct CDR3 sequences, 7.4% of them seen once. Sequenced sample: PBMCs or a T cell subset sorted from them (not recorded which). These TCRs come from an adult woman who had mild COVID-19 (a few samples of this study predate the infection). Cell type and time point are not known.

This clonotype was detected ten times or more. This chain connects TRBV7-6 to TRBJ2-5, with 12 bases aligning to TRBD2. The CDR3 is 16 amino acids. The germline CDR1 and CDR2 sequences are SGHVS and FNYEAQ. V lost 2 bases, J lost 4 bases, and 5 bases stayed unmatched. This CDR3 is CASSLLAGGLLETQYF. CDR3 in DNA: TGTGCCAGCAGCTTACTAGCGGGAGGGCTTTTAGAGACCCAGTACTTC.

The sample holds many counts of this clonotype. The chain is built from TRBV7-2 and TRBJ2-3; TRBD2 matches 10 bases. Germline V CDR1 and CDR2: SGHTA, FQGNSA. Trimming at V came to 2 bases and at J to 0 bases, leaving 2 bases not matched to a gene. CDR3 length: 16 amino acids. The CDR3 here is CASSLSGRASTDTQYF. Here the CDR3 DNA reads TGTGCCAGCAGCTTAAGCGGGAGGGCTAGCACAGATACGCAGTATTTT.

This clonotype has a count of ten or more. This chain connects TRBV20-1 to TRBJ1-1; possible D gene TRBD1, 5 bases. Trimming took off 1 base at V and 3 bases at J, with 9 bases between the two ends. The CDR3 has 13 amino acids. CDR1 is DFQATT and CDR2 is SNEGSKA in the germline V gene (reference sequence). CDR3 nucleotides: TGCAGTGCTAGAGTGCGGGGGGACACTGAAGCTTTCTTT. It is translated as CSARVRGDTEAFF.

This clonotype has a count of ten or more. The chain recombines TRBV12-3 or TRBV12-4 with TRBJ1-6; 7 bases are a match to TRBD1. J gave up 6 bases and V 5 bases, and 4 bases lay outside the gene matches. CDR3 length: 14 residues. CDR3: CASSEQGRNSPLHF. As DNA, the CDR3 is TGTGCCAGCAGTGAACAGGGGCGTAATTCACCCCTCCACTTT.

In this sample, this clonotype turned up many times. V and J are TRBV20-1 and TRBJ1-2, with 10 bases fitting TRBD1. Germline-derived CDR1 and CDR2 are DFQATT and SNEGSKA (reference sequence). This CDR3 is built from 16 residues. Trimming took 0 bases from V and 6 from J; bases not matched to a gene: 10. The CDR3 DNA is TGCAGTGCTAGAGAGAATCCGGGACAGGGGCGGGATGGCTACACCTTC. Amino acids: CSARENPGQGRDGYTF.

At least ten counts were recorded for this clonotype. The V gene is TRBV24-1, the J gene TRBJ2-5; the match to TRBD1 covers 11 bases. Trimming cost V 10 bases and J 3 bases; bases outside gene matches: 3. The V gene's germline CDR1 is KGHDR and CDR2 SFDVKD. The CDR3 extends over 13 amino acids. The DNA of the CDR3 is TGTGCCACTGGACAGGGGGCGAAAGAGACCCAGTACTTC. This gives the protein CATGQGAKETQYF.

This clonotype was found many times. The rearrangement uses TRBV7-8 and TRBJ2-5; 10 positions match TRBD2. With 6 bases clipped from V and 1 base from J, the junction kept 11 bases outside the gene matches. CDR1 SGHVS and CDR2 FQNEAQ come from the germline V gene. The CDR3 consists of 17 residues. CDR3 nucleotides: TGTGCCAGCAGTCAATCCCTAGCGGGAGTCCTCCAAGAGACCCAGTACTTC. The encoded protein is CASSQSLAGVLQETQYF.

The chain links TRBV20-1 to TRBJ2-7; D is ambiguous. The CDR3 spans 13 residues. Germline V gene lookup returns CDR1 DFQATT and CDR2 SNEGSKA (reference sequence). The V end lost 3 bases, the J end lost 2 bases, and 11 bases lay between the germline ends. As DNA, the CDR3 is TGCAGTGCTAGGCTGGGCCATGCCTACGAGCAGTACTTC. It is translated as CSARLGHAYEQYF.

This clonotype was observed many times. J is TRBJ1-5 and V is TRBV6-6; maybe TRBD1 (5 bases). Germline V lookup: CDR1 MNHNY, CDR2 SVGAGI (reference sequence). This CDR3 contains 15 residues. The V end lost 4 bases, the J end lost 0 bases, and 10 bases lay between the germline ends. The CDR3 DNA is TGTGCCAGCAGTTGGCCGGGACGTAGCAATCAGCCCCAGCATTTT. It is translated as CASSWPGRSNQPQHF.

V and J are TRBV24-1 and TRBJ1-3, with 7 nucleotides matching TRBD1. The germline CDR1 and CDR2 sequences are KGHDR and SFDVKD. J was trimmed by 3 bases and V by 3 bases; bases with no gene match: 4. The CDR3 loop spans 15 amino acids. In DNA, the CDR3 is TGTGCCACCAGTGATGAGGGGGCTGATGGAAACACCATATATTTT. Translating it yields CATSDEGADGNTIYF.

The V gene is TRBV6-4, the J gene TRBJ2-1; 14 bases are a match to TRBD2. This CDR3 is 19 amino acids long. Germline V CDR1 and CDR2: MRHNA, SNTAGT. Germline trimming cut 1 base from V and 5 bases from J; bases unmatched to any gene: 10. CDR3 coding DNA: TGTGCCAGCAGTGACTGGACTAGCGGGGGGCCCGACACCCACAATGAGCAGTTCTTC. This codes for CASSDWTSGGPDTHNEQFF.

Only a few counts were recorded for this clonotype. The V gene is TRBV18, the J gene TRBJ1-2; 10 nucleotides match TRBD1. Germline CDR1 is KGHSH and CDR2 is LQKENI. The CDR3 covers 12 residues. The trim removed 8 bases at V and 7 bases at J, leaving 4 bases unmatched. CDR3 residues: CASLRTGGGYTF. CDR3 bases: TGTGCCAGCCTACGGACAGGGGGTGGCTACACCTTC. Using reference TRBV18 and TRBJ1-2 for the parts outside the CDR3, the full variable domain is NAGVMQNPRHLVRRRGQEARLRCSPMKGHSHVYWYRQLPEEGLKFMVYLQKENIIDESGMPKERFSAEFPKEGPSILRIQQVVRGDSAAYFCASLRTGGGYTFGSGTRLTVV.

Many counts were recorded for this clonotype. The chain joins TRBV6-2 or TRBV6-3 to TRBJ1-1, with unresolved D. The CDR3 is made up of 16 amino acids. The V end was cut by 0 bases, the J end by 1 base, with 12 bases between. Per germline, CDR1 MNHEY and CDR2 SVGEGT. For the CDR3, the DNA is TGTGCCAGCAGTTACTCACTCAGGATAGCGAACACTGAAGCTTTCTTT. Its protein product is CASSYSLRIANTEAFF.

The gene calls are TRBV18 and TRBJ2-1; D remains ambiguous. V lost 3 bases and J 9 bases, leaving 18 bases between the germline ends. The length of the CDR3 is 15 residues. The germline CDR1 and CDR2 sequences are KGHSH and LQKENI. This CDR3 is CASSPTTGGMSEQFF. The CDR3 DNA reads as TGTGCCAGCTCACCTACAACCGGCGGTATGAGTGAGCAGTTCTTC.

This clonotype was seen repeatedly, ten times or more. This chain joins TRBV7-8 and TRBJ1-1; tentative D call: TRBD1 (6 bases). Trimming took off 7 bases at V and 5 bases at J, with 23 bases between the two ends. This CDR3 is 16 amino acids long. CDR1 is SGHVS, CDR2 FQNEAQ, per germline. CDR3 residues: CASINRQGNLITEAFF. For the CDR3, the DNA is TGTGCCAGCATCAACCGTCAGGGGAATCTAATAACTGAAGCTTTCTTT.

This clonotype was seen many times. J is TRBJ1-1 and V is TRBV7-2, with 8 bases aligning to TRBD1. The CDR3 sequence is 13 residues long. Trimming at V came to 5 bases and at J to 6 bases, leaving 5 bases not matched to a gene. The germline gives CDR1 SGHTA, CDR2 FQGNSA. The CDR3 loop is CASSQDRVAEAFF. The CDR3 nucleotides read TGTGCCAGCAGCCAGGACAGGGTGGCTGAAGCTTTCTTT.

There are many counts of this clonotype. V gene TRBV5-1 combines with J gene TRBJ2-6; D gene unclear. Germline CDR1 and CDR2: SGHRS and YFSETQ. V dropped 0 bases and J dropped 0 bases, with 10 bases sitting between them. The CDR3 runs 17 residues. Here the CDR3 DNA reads TGCGCCAGCAGCTTGGTGGCAGTTAACTCTGGGGCCAACGTCCTGACTTTC. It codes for CASSLVAVNSGANVLTF.

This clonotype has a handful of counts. The CDR3 DNA sequence: TGTGCCAGCAGTTCCTACAGGGATTCCTACGAGCAGTACTTC. As protein: CASSSYRDSYEQYF. The chain combines TRBV12-3 or TRBV12-4 with TRBJ2-7, with a weak D call TRBD1 (6 bases). The CDR3 is made up of 14 amino acids. Between the trimmed V and J ends, which lost 4 bases and 1 base, there was a span of 11 bases.

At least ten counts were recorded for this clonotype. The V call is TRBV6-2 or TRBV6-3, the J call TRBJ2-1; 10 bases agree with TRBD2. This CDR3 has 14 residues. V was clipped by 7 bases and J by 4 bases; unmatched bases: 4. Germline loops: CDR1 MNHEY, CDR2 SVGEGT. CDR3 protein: CASTVTSGYNEQFF. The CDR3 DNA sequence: TGTGCCAGCACGGTGACTAGCGGGTACAATGAGCAGTTCTTC.

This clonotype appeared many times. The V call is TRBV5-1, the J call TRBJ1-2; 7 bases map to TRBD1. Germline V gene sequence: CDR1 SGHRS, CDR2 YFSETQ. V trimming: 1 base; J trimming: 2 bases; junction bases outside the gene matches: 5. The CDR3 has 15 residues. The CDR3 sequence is CASSLYKGANYGYTF. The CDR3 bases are TGCGCCAGCAGCTTGTATAAGGGGGCGAACTATGGCTACACCTTC.

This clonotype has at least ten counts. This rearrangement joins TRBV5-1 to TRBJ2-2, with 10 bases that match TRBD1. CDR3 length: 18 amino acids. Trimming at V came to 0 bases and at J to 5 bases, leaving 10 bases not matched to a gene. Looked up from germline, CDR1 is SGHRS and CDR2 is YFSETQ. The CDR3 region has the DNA TGCGCCAGCAGCTTGGGACACCGGGACAGGGGAAAAACCGGGGAGCTGTTTTTT. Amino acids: CASSLGHRDRGKTGELFF.